These 32 T cell receptor beta chains were sequenced from one sample in a study of cytomegalovirus exposure and HLA in healthy donors. It was with 60 Vbeta and 13 Jbeta primers that the PCR ran. Assay used: immunoSEQ multiplex PCR; TCRdb lists only in-frame clones, some missing. The profile shows about 170,000 clones, 79% of them singletons. The specimen sequenced was PBMCs. The receptors were gathered from a woman aged 50 to 65 in good health and CMV-seronegative.

The CDR3 nucleotides read TGCGCCAGCAGCTTCAACAGGGGGCCAGGCTATGGCTACACCTTC. Its protein product is CASSFNRGPGYGYTF. The gene calls are TRBV5-1 and TRBJ1-2; 9 positions agree with TRBD1. V was pared by 2 bases and J by 4 bases, with 6 bases of the junction left unmatched. This CDR3 has 15 residues. The germline V gene encodes CDR1 SGHRS and CDR2 YFSETQ.

Written as DNA, the CDR3 is TGTGCCAGCAGCCCCCGAGGGACTAGCGGAACCTACGAGCAGTACTTC. It is translated as CASSPRGTSGTYEQYF. This chain uses TRBV11-2 with TRBJ2-7; TRBD2 aligns across 11 bases. The V segment lost 5 bases and the J segment 2 bases; nucleotides outside the gene matches: 8. This CDR3 is 16 amino acids long. From germline, CDR1 is SGHAT and CDR2 FQNNGV.

This clone was recorded once. The V call is TRBV5-5, the J call TRBJ2-7, with 7 nucleotides matching TRBD1. The V gene end was trimmed by 3 bases and the J gene end by 0 bases; junction bases not matched to a gene: 9. This CDR3 has 16 amino acids. Germline V gene sequence: CDR1 SGHKS, CDR2 YYEKEE (reference sequence). The CDR3 sequence: CASSSGQMGASYEQYF. DNA of the CDR3: TGTGCCAGCAGCTCGGGACAGATGGGGGCCTCCTACGAGCAGTACTTC.

The chain combines TRBV9 with TRBJ2-7; no clear D. The germline V and J ends were trimmed by 0 bases and 0 bases, with 7 bases remaining between them. The CDR3 length is 14 residues. Germline lookup yields CDR1 SGDLS and CDR2 YYNGEE. CDR3 in DNA: TGTGCCAGCAGCGTAGTACCCAGCTCCTACGAGCAGTACTTC. Translated: CASSVVPSSYEQYF.

The chain recombines TRBV6-6 with TRBJ2-7, with 8 bases lining up with TRBD2. The CDR3 extends over 16 amino acids. Germline CDR1 is MNHNY and CDR2 is SVGAGI (reference sequence). V lost 0 bases to trimming and J lost 4 bases; unmatched junction nucleotides: 8. The CDR3 region has the DNA TGTGCCAGCAGTTACTCGGGCAGCGGGGGCCGTTACGAGCAGTACTTC. It is translated as CASSYSGSGGRYEQYF.

The chain couples TRBV7-8 to TRBJ2-1; 8 nucleotides align to TRBD2. Germline V gene data show CDR1 as SGHVS and CDR2 as FQNEAQ. The ends lost 5 bases at V and 8 bases at J; junction bases unmatched: 11. The CDR3 totals 15 residues. The CDR3 reads CASSTPRGGSDEQFF. In DNA form, the CDR3 reads TGTGCCAGCAGCACCCCCCGGGGGGGGAGCGATGAGCAGTTCTTC.

This chain connects TRBV14 to TRBJ2-5, with TRBD2 matching over 14 bases. Germline lookup yields CDR1 SGHDN and CDR2 FVKESK. The J segment lost 2 bases and the V segment lost 1 base, leaving 0 bases of the junction unmatched. CDR3 length: 16 residues. The DNA for the CDR3 is TGTGCCAGCAGCCAAGGACTAGCGGGGGGGCAAGAGACCCAGTACTTC. Amino acid sequence: CASSQGLAGGQETQYF.

This CDR3 reads CASSDRGGHYEQYF. The CDR3 nucleotides read TGCGCCAGCAGCGACAGGGGGGGACACTACGAGCAGTACTTC. The chain employs TRBV5-1 and TRBJ2-7; 9 nucleotides match TRBD1. The CDR3 totals 14 residues. Germline-derived CDR1 and CDR2 are SGHRS and YFSETQ. With V trimmed by 4 bases and J by 3 bases, 5 bases remained unmatched.

About this clone: Distinct nucleotide sequences in the sample also encode this CDR3. V gene TRBV11-2 combines with J gene TRBJ1-2; D unresolved. The CDR3 covers 12 residues. Per the germline V gene, CDR1 is SGHAT and CDR2 is FQNNGV. Between the trimmed V and J ends, which lost 5 bases and 4 bases, there was a span of 8 bases. CDR3: CASSGEGYGYTF. The CDR3 nucleotides are TGTGCCAGCAGCGGGGAGGGCTATGGCTACACCTTC. The full variable domain, rest sourced from reference TRBV11-2 and TRBJ1-2, is EAGVAQSPRYKIIEKRQSVAFWCNPISGHATLYWYQQILGQGPKLLIQFQNNGVVDDSQLPKDRFSAERLKGVDSTLKIQPAKLEDSAVYLCASSGEGYGYTFGSGTRLTVV.

This chain links TRBV28 with TRBJ2-5; TRBD2 might be the D (5 bases). The assigned J gene may be wrong: the sequence end matches TRBJ2-7 better. Per germline, CDR1 MDHEN and CDR2 SYDVKM. The CDR3 totals 14 residues. The DNA for the CDR3 is TGTGCCAGCAGTTTTGTAGGGAGCTCCTACGAGCAGTACTTC. Amino acid sequence: CASSFVGSSYEQYF.

The chain is built from TRBV28 and TRBJ2-1; the match to TRBD2 covers 11 bases. CDR3 length equals 16 residues. The germline V gene encodes CDR1 MDHEN and CDR2 SYDVKM. V trimming: 4 bases; J trimming: 3 bases; junction bases outside the gene matches: 5. The CDR3 loop is CASSSTSGSSYNEQFF. The DNA for the CDR3 is TGTGCCAGCAGTTCAACTAGCGGGAGTAGCTACAATGAGCAGTTCTTC.

This clone came up once. The chain recombines TRBV6-1 with TRBJ1-2; perhaps TRBD1 as D (6 bases). Germline V CDR1 and CDR2: MNHNS, SASEGT. This CDR3 contains 15 residues. Between the trimmed V and J ends, which lost 1 base and 2 bases, there was a span of 11 bases. Here the CDR3 reads CASSEVRQANYGYTF. Written as DNA, the CDR3 is TGTGCCAGCAGTGAAGTCCGACAGGCCAACTATGGCTACACCTTC.

The V call is TRBV14, the J call TRBJ1-3; D uncertain. V was trimmed by 0 bases and J by 7 bases, leaving 13 bases between them. CDR3 size: 15 residues. CDR1 is SGHDN, CDR2 FVKESK, per germline. CDR3 nucleotides: TGTGCCAGCAGCCAAGATTTAACGATCGGGAACACCATATATTTT. It codes for CASSQDLTIGNTIYF.

The chain combines TRBV28 with TRBJ1-2; D is possibly TRBD1 (5 bases). The germline CDR1 and CDR2 sequences are MDHEN and SYDVKM. The V end was cut by 5 bases, the J end by 0 bases, with 13 bases between. The CDR3 totals 15 residues. The DNA for the CDR3 is TGTGCCAGCAGTCCCCGATGGACAACTAACTATGGCTACACCTTC. Its translation: CASSPRWTTNYGYTF.

V usage is TRBV11-2 and J usage is TRBJ2-4, with 7 bases matching TRBD1. V lost 5 bases to trimming and J lost 4 bases; unmatched junction nucleotides: 2. In germline, CDR1 is SGHAT, CDR2 FQNNGV. This CDR3 region has 13 residues. The CDR3 DNA is TGTGCCAGCAGCCTGGGACAGAAAAACATTCAGTACTTC. Its translation: CASSLGQKNIQYF. The variable domain in full, completed from reference TRBV11-2 and TRBJ2-4, reads EAGVAQSPRYKIIEKRQSVAFWCNPISGHATLYWYQQILGQGPKLLIQFQNNGVVDDSQLPKDRFSAERLKGVDSTLKIQPAKLEDSAVYLCASSLGQKNIQYFGAGTRLSVL.

With respect to this clone: This specimen includes other DNA sequences encoding the same CDR3. This rearrangement joins TRBV5-6 to TRBJ1-1; tentative D call: TRBD1 (5 bases). The CDR3 consists of 13 residues. Germline V gene lookup returns CDR1 SGHDT and CDR2 YYEEEE. Trimming stripped 4 bases from V and 1 base from J, with 8 bases between. The CDR3: CASSPTGNTEAFF. As DNA, the CDR3 is TGTGCCAGCAGCCCCACAGGGAACACTGAAGCTTTCTTT. Full variable domain (remainder filled in from reference TRBV5-6 and TRBJ1-1): DAGVTQSPTHLIKTRGQQVTLRCSPKSGHDTVSWYQQALGQGPQFIFQYYEEEERQRGNFPDRFSGHQFPNYSSELNVNALLLGDSALYLCASSPTGNTEAFFGQGTRLTVV.

This clone was counted between two and nine times. This sequence joins TRBV30 and TRBJ2-3, with D unresolved. Germline V lookup: CDR1 GTSNPN, CDR2 SVGIG (reference sequence). The germline V and J ends were trimmed by 4 bases and 0 bases, with 8 bases remaining between them. The CDR3 runs to 13 residues. The CDR3 sequence is CAWIVGSTDTQYF. DNA for the CDR3: TGTGCCTGGATAGTCGGTAGCACAGATACGCAGTATTTT.

The rearrangement uses TRBV4-2 and TRBJ2-7; the D gene is possibly TRBD1 (5 bases). This CDR3 has 13 amino acids. CDR1 is LGHNA, CDR2 YNFKEQ, per germline. V dropped 0 bases and J dropped 3 bases, with 6 bases sitting between them. The DNA of the CDR3 is TGTGCCAGCAGCCAAGATGACAGCTACGAGCAGTACTTC. As protein: CASSQDDSYEQYF.

The V call is TRBV9, the J call TRBJ2-7; TRBD2 aligns across 9 bases. From germline, CDR1 is SGDLS and CDR2 YYNGEE. With 4 bases clipped from V and 3 bases from J, the junction kept 23 bases outside the gene matches. This CDR3 is built from 20 residues. CDR3 loop: CASSIHRDGTSHCADYEQYF. The CDR3, as DNA: TGTGCCAGCAGCATCCACAGGGATGGGACTAGCCACTGTGCGGACTACGAGCAGTACTTC.

This clone came up a few times. The chain recombines TRBV27 with TRBJ2-3; no clear D gene. The V end lost 2 bases, the J end lost 2 bases, and 5 bases lay between the germline ends. The CDR3 consists of 13 residues. Germline CDR1 and CDR2: MNHEY and SMNVEV (reference sequence). The CDR3 loop reads CASSLAVTDTQYF. The DNA for the CDR3 is TGTGCCAGCAGTTTAGCGGTCACAGATACGCAGTATTTT.

The chain carries TRBV7-9 and TRBJ2-7, with 8 bases identical to TRBD2. Germline lookup yields CDR1 SEHNR and CDR2 FQNEAQ (reference sequence). This CDR3 has 14 amino acids. V was clipped by 4 bases and J by 6 bases; unmatched bases: 8. The CDR3 spells CASSSVIAGGEQYF. CDR3 nucleotides: TGTGCCAGCAGCTCCGTCATCGCGGGGGGCGAGCAGTACTTC.

V and J are TRBV11-2 and TRBJ2-4; 7 bases match TRBD1. Germline V gene lookup returns CDR1 SGHAT and CDR2 FQNNGV. The CDR3 totals 14 residues. V lost 2 bases to trimming and J lost 4 bases; unmatched junction nucleotides: 2. CDR3 coding DNA: TGTGCCAGCAGCTTACAGGGGGTTAAAAACATTCAGTACTTC. Its translation: CASSLQGVKNIQYF.

This chain links TRBV19 with TRBJ1-4; 7 bases line up with TRBD1. CDR3 length: 16 amino acids. V shed 3 bases, J shed 2 bases, and the junction held 6 bases outside the gene matches. Per germline, CDR1 LNHDA and CDR2 SQIVND (reference sequence). The CDR3 DNA reads TGTGCCAGTAGTATGCGAGTGGACAGGACTAATGAAAAACTGTTTTTT. It specifies CASSMRVDRTNEKLFF.

The CDR3 sequence: CASSYRGQDTQYF. CDR3 nucleotide sequence: TGTGCCAGCAGTTACAGGGGTCAAGATACGCAGTATTTT. The chain is built from TRBV7-2 and TRBJ2-3; the match to TRBD1 covers 7 bases. J was trimmed by 5 bases and V by 6 bases; bases with no gene match: 5. Germline CDR1 reads SGHTA; CDR2 reads FQGNSA. The CDR3 consists of 13 residues.

This sequence joins TRBV5-5 and TRBJ1-2, with D perhaps TRBD1 (6 bases). Deletions cut 2 bases from V and 2 bases from J, with 13 bases between. This CDR3 spans 15 amino acids. Per germline, CDR1 SGHKS and CDR2 YYEKEE (reference sequence). The CDR3 region is CASSLSSGVNYGYTF. The CDR3 nucleotides are TGTGCCAGCAGCTTATCTTCAGGGGTAAACTATGGCTACACCTTC.

The V call is TRBV10-3, the J call TRBJ1-1; possible D gene TRBD1, 5 bases. Trimming removed 2 bases at V and 2 bases at J, with 15 bases between. CDR3 size: 16 residues. CDR1 is ENHRY, CDR2 SYGVKD, per germline. CDR3 protein: CAISEIGGGTNTEAFF. The CDR3 bases are TGTGCCATCAGTGAGATCGGGGGAGGGACCAACACTGAAGCTTTCTTT.

V gene TRBV25-1 combines with J gene TRBJ2-1; 7 bases fit TRBD1. After removal of 3 bases from V and 4 bases from J, the junction contained 15 bases not matched to a gene. Germline assignment: CDR1 MGHDK and CDR2 SYGVNS. This CDR3 spans 18 amino acids. CDR3 sequence: CASSDLPSPGGQYNEQFF. CDR3 nucleotide sequence: TGTGCCAGCAGTGATCTGCCTTCCCCAGGGGGACAGTACAATGAGCAGTTCTTC.

This sequence joins TRBV11-3 and TRBJ2-5; D not certain. The CDR3 extends over 14 amino acids. CDR1 and CDR2 (germline): SGHNT, YENEEA. Trimming cost V 4 bases and J 3 bases, with 12 bases left between them. The CDR3 is CASSSLGAEETQYF. For the CDR3, the DNA is TGTGCCAGCAGCTCCCTCGGAGCCGAAGAGACCCAGTACTTC.

This sequence joins TRBV7-8 and TRBJ1-1; TRBD1 matches 7 bases. V shed 4 bases and J 1 base; nucleotides not matched to a gene: 9. This CDR3 is 16 amino acids long. Germline-derived CDR1 and CDR2 are SGHVS and FQNEAQ. CDR3 DNA sequence: TGTGCCAGCAGCTCACCATGGGGGACAGAGAACACTGAAGCTTTCTTT. Translating it yields CASSSPWGTENTEAFF.

In the case of this clone: Other nucleotide sequences from this sample produce the same CDR3. This chain connects TRBV18 to TRBJ2-7; 7 bases align to TRBD1. Germline V gene sequence: CDR1 KGHSH, CDR2 LQKENI. With 1 base clipped from V and 3 bases from J, the junction kept 15 bases outside the gene matches. The CDR3 extends over 18 amino acids. The CDR3 here is CASSPRRERTGRNYEQYF. The CDR3 nucleotides are TGTGCCAGCTCACCACGTCGGGAAAGGACAGGAAGGAACTACGAGCAGTACTTC.

With respect to this clone: Other DNA sequences from this sample encode an identical CDR3 as well. The chain's CDR3 is CASSYSGQGNQPQHF. In DNA, the CDR3 is TGTGCCAGCAGTTACTCCGGACAGGGGAATCAGCCCCAGCATTTT. This rearrangement joins TRBV6-5 to TRBJ1-5; 9 nucleotides match TRBD1. J was trimmed by 4 bases and V by 0 bases; bases with no gene match: 1. The germline V gene encodes CDR1 MNHEY and CDR2 SVGAGI. This CDR3 has 15 residues.

On this clone itself: The germline gene is not matched at one end of the junction; a read error may be the cause. V usage is TRBV28 and J usage is TRBJ2-1; D ambiguous. This CDR3 is 15 amino acids long. Germline-derived CDR1 and CDR2 are MDHEN and SYDVKM. The DNA of the CDR3 is TGTTCCAGCAGTACCCTTGACTTCCCGTCCAATGAGCAGTTCTTC. It encodes CSSSTLDFPSNEQFF.